Detailed here is one TCR beta chain. No antigen is known for it. CDR1 is LNHDA and CDR2 is SQIVND in the germline V gene (reference sequence). The V and J ends lost 3 bases and 6 bases, in that order; junction bases with no gene match: 7. The CDR3 loop spans 15 amino acids. The data were taken from a study of T cell responses to AZD1222 COVID-19 vaccine. Study at large: Researchers grouped second doses given at about 4 or about 12 weeks into one pool. Study-wide results and limits: Every sample of the repertoires postdated the peak T cell response.

Method: immunoSEQ multiplex PCR; TCRdb's copy keeps in-frame clones and lacks some. The sample lists some 120,000 clones; just over 90% were seen once. The chain recombines TRBV19 with TRBJ1-5, with 8 positions matching TRBD1. The clonotype originates from an adult in good health. Material: peripheral blood, obtained on day 0 of AZD1222 vaccination. The CDR3 region is CASSILGTGTQPQHF. The CDR3 DNA is TGTGCCAGTAGTATTCTGGGGACAGGCACTCAGCCCCAGCATTTT.